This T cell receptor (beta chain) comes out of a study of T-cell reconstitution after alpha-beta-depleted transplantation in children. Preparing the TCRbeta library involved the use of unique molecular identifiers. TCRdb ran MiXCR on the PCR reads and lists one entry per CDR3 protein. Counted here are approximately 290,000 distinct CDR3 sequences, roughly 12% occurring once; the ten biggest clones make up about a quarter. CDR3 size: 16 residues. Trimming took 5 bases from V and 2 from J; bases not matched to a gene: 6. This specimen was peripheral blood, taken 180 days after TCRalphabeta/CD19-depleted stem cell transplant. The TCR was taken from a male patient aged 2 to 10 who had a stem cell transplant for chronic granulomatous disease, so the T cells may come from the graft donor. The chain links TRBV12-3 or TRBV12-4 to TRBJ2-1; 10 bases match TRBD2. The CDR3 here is CASSLLAGVTYNEQFF. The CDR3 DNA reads TGTGCCAGCAGTCTTCTAGCGGGAGTAACCTACAATGAGCAGTTCTTC.